One and the same sample provided the 5 T cell receptor beta chains below, sequenced in a study of OX40 agonist ivuxolimab in advanced cancers. Generated by immunoSEQ multiplex PCR, the TCRdb table keeps only in-frame clones and is missing some. The sample carries approximately 77,000 clones, under 95% recorded once. Source: CD4+ or CD8+ T cells sorted from blood, taken in a trial of the OX40 agonist ivuxolimab. These receptors were taken from an adult with an advanced solid tumor such as melanoma, head and neck, liver or kidney cancer.

The chain joins TRBV20-1 to TRBJ1-1; maybe TRBD1 (5 bases). Germline CDR1 reads DFQATT; CDR2 reads SNEGSKA (reference sequence). The CDR3 has 11 amino acids. Trimming cost V 2 bases and J 8 bases, with 9 bases left between them. DNA of the CDR3: TGCAGTGCTAGAATACAGGAGGAAGCTTTCTTT. Translated: CSARIQEEAFF.

This chain uses TRBV12-5 with TRBJ2-7, with 9 bases aligning to TRBD1. The CDR3 spans 15 residues. V trimming: 5 bases; J trimming: 7 bases; junction bases outside the gene matches: 12. Germline V gives CDR1 LGHNT, CDR2 FRNRAP. The CDR3: CASGNGTGYLLEQYF. The CDR3, as DNA: TGTGCTAGTGGTAACGGGACAGGGTATCTACTTGAGCAGTACTTC.

This sequence joins TRBV29-1 and TRBJ1-2, with TRBD1 as a possible D gene (5 bases). With 5 bases removed from V and 8 bases from J, the gap between germline ends came to 18 bases. CDR3 length: 13 residues. CDR1 and CDR2 (germline): SQVTM, ANQGSEA. This CDR3 is CSVFIPGTGGYTF. For the CDR3, the DNA is TGCAGCGTTTTTATACCCGGGACGGGCGGCTACACCTTC.

The chain links TRBV10-1 to TRBJ1-1; TRBD1 might be the D (6 bases). Germline V lookup: CDR1 WNHNN, CDR2 SYGVQD (reference sequence). There are 14 residues in the CDR3. Trimming left V 5 bases short and J 0 bases short, with 10 bases between. Here the CDR3 DNA reads TGCGCCAGCAGTTTGGACAGATTGAACACTGAAGCTTTCTTT. Its protein product is CASSLDRLNTEAFF.

V usage is TRBV2 and J usage is TRBJ2-1; 8 positions agree with TRBD1. After removal of 4 bases from V and 8 bases from J, the junction contained 10 bases not matched to a gene. CDR1 SNHLY and CDR2 FYNNEI come from the germline V gene. CDR3 length equals 15 residues. The CDR3 region is CASSAAGTGAHEQFF. CDR3 coding DNA: TGTGCCAGCAGTGCTGCCGGGACAGGTGCCCATGAGCAGTTCTTC.